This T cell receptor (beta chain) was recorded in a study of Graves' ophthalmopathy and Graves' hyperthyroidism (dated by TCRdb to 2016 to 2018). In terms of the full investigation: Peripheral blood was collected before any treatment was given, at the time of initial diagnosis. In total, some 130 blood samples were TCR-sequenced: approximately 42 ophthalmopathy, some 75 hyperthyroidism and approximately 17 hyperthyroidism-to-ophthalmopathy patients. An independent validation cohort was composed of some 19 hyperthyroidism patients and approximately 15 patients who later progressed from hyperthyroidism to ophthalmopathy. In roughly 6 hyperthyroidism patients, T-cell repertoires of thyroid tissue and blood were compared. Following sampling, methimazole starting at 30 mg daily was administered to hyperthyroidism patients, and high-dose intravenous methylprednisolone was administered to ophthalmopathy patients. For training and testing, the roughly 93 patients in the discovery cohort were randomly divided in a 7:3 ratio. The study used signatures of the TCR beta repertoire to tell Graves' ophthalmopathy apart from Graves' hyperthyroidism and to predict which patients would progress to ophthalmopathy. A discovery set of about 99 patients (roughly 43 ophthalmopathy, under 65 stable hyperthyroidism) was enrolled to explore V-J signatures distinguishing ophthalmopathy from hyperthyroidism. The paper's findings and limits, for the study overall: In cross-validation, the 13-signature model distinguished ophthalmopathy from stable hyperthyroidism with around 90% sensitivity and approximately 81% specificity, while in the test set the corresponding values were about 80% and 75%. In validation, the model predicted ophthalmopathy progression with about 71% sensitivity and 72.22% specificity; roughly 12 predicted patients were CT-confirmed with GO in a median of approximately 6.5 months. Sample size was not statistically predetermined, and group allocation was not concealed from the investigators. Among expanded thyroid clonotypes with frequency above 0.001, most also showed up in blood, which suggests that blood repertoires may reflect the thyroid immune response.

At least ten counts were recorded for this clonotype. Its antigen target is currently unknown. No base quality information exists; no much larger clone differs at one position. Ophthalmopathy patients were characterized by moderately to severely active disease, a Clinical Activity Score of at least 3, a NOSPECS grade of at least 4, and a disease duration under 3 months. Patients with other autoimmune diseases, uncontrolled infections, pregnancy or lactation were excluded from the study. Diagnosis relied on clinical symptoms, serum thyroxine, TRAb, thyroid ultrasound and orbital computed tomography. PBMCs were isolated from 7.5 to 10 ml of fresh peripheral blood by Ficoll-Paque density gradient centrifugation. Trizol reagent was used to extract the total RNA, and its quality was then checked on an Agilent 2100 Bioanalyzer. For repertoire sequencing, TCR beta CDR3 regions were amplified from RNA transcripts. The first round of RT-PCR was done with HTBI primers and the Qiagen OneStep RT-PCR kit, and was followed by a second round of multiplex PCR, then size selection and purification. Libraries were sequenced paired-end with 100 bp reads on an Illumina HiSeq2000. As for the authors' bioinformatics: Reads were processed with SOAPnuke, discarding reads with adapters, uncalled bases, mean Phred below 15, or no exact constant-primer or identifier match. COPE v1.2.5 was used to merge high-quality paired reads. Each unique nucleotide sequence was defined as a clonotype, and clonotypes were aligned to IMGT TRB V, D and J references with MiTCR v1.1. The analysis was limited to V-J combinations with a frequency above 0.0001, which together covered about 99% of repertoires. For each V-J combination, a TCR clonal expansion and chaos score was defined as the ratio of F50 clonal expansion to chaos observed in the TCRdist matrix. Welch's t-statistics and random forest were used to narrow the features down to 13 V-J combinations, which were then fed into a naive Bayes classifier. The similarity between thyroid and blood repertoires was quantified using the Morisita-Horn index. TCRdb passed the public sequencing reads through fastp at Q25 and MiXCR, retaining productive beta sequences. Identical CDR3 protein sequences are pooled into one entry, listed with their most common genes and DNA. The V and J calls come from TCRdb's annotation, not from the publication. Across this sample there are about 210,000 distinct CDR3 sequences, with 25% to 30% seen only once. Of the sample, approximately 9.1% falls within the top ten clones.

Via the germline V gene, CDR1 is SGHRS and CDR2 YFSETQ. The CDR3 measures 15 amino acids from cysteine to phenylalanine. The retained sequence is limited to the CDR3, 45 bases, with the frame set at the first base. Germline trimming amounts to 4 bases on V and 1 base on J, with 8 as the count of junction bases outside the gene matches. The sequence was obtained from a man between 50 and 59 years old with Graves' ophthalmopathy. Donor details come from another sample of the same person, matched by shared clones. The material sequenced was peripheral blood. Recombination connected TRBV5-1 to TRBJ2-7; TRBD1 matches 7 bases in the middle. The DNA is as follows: TGCGCCAGCAGCCACCGGACAGGCAGATCCTACGAGCAGTACTTC. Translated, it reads CASSHRTGRSYEQYF.